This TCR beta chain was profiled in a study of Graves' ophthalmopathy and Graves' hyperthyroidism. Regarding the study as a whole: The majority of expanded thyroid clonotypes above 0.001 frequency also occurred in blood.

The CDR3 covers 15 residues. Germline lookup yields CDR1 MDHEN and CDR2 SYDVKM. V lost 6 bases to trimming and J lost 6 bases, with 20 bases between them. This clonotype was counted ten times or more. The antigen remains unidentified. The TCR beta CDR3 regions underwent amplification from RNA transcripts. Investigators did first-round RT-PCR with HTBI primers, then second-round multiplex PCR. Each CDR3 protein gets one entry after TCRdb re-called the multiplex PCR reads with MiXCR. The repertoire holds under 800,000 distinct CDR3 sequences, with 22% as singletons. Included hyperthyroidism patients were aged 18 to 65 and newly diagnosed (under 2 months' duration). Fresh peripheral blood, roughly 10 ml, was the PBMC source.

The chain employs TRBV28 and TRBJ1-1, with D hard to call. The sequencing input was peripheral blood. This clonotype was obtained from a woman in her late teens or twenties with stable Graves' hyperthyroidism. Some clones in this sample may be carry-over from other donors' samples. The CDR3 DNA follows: TGTGCCAGCAGACCCAGTGTCGGCCAGTTCGCTGAAGCTTTCTTT. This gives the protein CASRPSVGQFAEAFF.